The present T cell receptor beta chain was sequenced within a study of neurological immune-mediated disorders. The study, taken as a whole, reports: The highest TCR clonal expansion occurred in HTLV-1-associated myelopathy; multiple sclerosis fell below healthy controls.

The CDR3 is 14 residues long. Germline V CDR1 and CDR2: DFQATT, SNEGSKA (reference sequence). Losses at the gene ends were 6 bases for V and 4 bases for J; bases not matched to a gene: 4. It was by 5'RACE with 10-nucleotide random UMIs that the cDNA was made. TCRdb itself ran the 5' RACE reads through MiXCR, one entry per CDR3 protein. The table includes about 19,000 distinct CDR3 sequences, 7.5% detected once. This clonotype occurred many times. Its antigen is still unknown. What was sequenced was CD8+ T cells from blood. The chain uses TRBV20-1 and TRBJ2-1, with 12 bases aligning to TRBD1. The clonotype originates from a woman aged 30 to 39 with HTLV-1-associated myelopathy (HAM/TSP). Here the CDR3 reads CSAPGQGAYNEQFF. The CDR3 nucleotides read TGCAGTGCCCCGGGACAGGGGGCTTACAATGAGCAGTTCTTC.